Below are 19 T cell receptor beta chains sequenced from a single sample in a study of T cell responses to AZD1222 COVID-19 vaccine. Profiling relied on immunoSEQ multiplex PCR, and the TCRdb table lists in-frame clones only, not all of them. The repertoire holds 150,000 or so clones, with over 75% as singletons. The input for sequencing was peripheral blood, taken on day 0 of AZD1222 vaccination. The receptors come from an adult in good health.

V and J are TRBV4-1 and TRBJ1-5, with D tentatively TRBD1 (6 bases). CDR3 size: 15 residues. Trimming cost V 7 bases and J 3 bases, with 16 bases left between them. CDR1 and CDR2 from the germline V gene are MGHRA and YSYEKL. The CDR3 bases are TGCGCCAGCAACAGGGATATTGGAGTCAATCAGCCCCAGCATTTT. Its translation is CASNRDIGVNQPQHF.

The V and J genes are TRBV7-9 and TRBJ1-1; D ambiguous. V was shortened by 0 bases and J by 5 bases, with 10 bases between the two germline ends. Germline V gene sequence: CDR1 SEHNR, CDR2 FQNEAQ (reference sequence). This CDR3 is 14 amino acids long. Here the CDR3 DNA reads TGTGCCAGCAGCTTAGCGTATTCCGGGACTGAAGCTTTCTTT. Translated: CASSLAYSGTEAFF. Variable domain in full (rest from reference TRBV7-9 and TRBJ1-1): DTGVSQNPRHKITKRGQNVTFRCDPISEHNRLYWYRQTLGQGPEFLTYFQNEAQLEKSRLLSDRFSAERPKGSFSTLEIQRTEQGDSAMYLCASSLAYSGTEAFFGQGTRLTVV.

This sequence joins TRBV11-2 and TRBJ1-1; D call uncertain. V gave up 2 bases and J gave up 4 bases, with 14 bases separating them. The CDR3 is 15 amino acids. In germline, CDR1 is SGHAT, CDR2 FQNNGV. CDR3 protein: CASSLSATLSTEAFF. CDR3 bases: TGTGCCAGCAGCTTAAGCGCGACCCTAAGCACTGAAGCTTTCTTT.

The chain couples TRBV5-5 to TRBJ2-7, with a weak D call TRBD2 (5 bases). This CDR3 comprises 13 residues. The V gene lost 4 bases and the J gene lost 3 bases, with 11 bases spanning the gap. Germline loops: CDR1 SGHKS, CDR2 YYEKEE (reference sequence). CDR3 loop: CASSGTGLYEQYF. The DNA for the CDR3 is TGTGCCAGCAGCGGAACCGGACTCTACGAGCAGTACTTC.

The V gene is TRBV7-8, the J gene TRBJ1-4, with D perhaps TRBD1 (5 bases). The germline CDR1 and CDR2 sequences are SGHVS and FQNEAQ. V lost 5 bases, J lost 4 bases, and 17 bases lay in between. This CDR3 is built from 16 residues. CDR3 nucleotides: TGTGCCAGCAGCCAGATACCAAAAGGGGATAATGAAAAACTGTTTTTT. Protein sequence: CASSQIPKGDNEKLFF. Full variable domain (outside the CDR3, taken from reference TRBV7-8 and TRBJ1-4): GAGVSQSPRYKVAKRGQDVALRCDPISGHVSLFWYQQALGQGPEFLTYFQNEAQLDKSGLPSDRFFAERPEGSVSTLKIQRTQQEDSAVYLCASSQIPKGDNEKLFFGSGTQLSVL.

This clone showed up just once. The J gene is TRBJ1-4, the V gene TRBV23-1; TRBD1 agrees at 9 bases. TRBV23-1 is noted as an ORF with a role that remains uncertain. Trimming cost V 2 bases and J 0 bases; bases outside gene matches: 4. This CDR3 has 17 residues. The CDR3 sequence: CASSQPRDRATNEKLFF. The CDR3 DNA reads as TGCGCCAGCAGTCAACCCCGGGACAGGGCAACTAATGAAAAACTGTTTTTT.

The rearrangement uses TRBV7-9 and TRBJ2-1, with D uncertain. Germline V gives CDR1 SEHNR, CDR2 FQNEAQ (reference sequence). The CDR3 consists of 10 residues. Trimming removed 3 bases from V and 7 bases from J, with 1 base in between. CDR3 in amino acids: CASSFNEQFF. CDR3 coding DNA: TGTGCCAGCAGCTTTAATGAGCAGTTCTTC.

This clone was picked up one time. This chain connects TRBV2 to TRBJ2-1; a weak D match, TRBD2 (5 bases). V shed 6 bases and J shed 8 bases, with 17 bases lying between them. CDR3 length: 14 amino acids. CDR1 is SNHLY, CDR2 FYNNEI, per germline. The CDR3 bases are TGTGCCAGCAGCGGTAGTACTAGTTTACATGAGCAGTTCTTC. Translating gives CASSGSTSLHEQFF.

The chain employs TRBV11-2 and TRBJ1-2; D not resolved. The CDR3 runs to 16 residues. V was trimmed by 0 bases and J by 6 bases, leaving 17 bases between them. Germline V lookup: CDR1 SGHAT, CDR2 FQNNGV. The CDR3 loop reads CASSLDPVARLNGYTF. DNA of the CDR3: TGTGCCAGCAGCTTAGATCCAGTAGCACGACTCAATGGCTACACCTTC.

This clone has a handful of counts. This chain connects TRBV30 to TRBJ1-2; D possibly corresponds to TRBD1 (5 bases). V was pared by 2 bases and J by 6 bases, with 16 bases between. Looked up from germline, CDR1 is GTSNPN and CDR2 is SVGIG (reference sequence). CDR3 length: 14 residues. CDR3 nucleotide sequence: TGTGCCTGGAGTAGTGGGGCAGGGATCCATGGCTACACCTTC. Translation: CAWSSGAGIHGYTF.

This chain connects TRBV14 to TRBJ2-1; 9 bases map to TRBD1. V dropped 4 bases and J dropped 4; count of bases not matched to a gene: 2. The CDR3 extends over 14 amino acids. CDR1 and CDR2 (germline): SGHDN, FVKESK. CDR3 protein: CASSPGQGYNEQFF. In nucleotides, the CDR3 is TGTGCCAGCAGCCCGGGACAGGGATACAATGAGCAGTTCTTC. Supplemented by reference TRBV14 and TRBJ2-1, the full variable domain reads EAGVTQFPSHSVIEKGQTVTLRCDPISGHDNLYWYRRVMGKEIKFLLHFVKESKQDESGMPNNRFLAERTGGTYSTLKVQPAELEDSGVYFCASSPGQGYNEQFFGPGTRLTVL.

This chain connects TRBV7-3 to TRBJ1-5, with unresolved D. Trimming took 2 bases from V and 2 from J, leaving 13 bases between them. Germline V lookup: CDR1 SGHTA, CDR2 FQGTGA. The length of the CDR3 is 16 residues. The CDR3 protein is CASSLCALRGNQPQHF. CDR3 sequence (DNA): TGTGCCAGCAGCTTATGCGCCCTTAGGGGCAATCAGCCCCAGCATTTT. The whole variable domain, remainder taken from reference TRBV7-3 and TRBJ1-5, is GAGVSQTPSNKVTEKGKYVELRCDPISGHTALYWYRQSLGQGPEFLIYFQGTGAADDSGLPNDRFFAVRPEGSVSTLKIQRTERGDSAVYLCASSLCALRGNQPQHFGDGTRLSIL.

The chain recombines TRBV24-1 with TRBJ2-1; 7 bases agree with TRBD2. Per the germline V gene, CDR1 is KGHDR and CDR2 is SFDVKD. The CDR3 runs 17 residues. V dropped 4 bases and J dropped 2; count of bases not matched to a gene: 10. The CDR3: CATSEPLGEGTYNEQFF. The CDR3 DNA reads as TGTGCCACCAGTGAACCCCTCGGGGAGGGAACCTACAATGAGCAGTTCTTC.

V usage is TRBV27 and J usage is TRBJ2-3; 10 nucleotides match TRBD2. The CDR3 is made up of 15 amino acids. The V gene's germline CDR1 is MNHEY and CDR2 SMNVEV (reference sequence). V gave up 8 bases and J gave up 4 bases; unmatched junction bases: 9. CDR3 DNA sequence: TGTGCCAGCCAGTGGCTAGCGGGAGTGGCAGATACGCAGTATTTT. Residues: CASQWLAGVADTQYF.

This clone was seen only once. The DNA of the CDR3 is TGTGCCAGCAGCTTAGCCGGGACAGGAGCCGACAACTATGGCTACACCTTC. Amino acids: CASSLAGTGADNYGYTF. This chain links TRBV7-2 with TRBJ1-2, with 8 nucleotides matching TRBD1. Germline V CDR1 and CDR2: SGHTA, FQGNSA. The CDR3 is made up of 17 amino acids. V lost 0 bases, J lost 2 bases, and 8 bases stayed unmatched.

This chain links TRBV19 with TRBJ1-5; tentatively, D is TRBD1 (5 bases). From germline, CDR1 is LNHDA and CDR2 SQIVND (reference sequence). CDR3 size: 15 residues. The germline V and J ends were trimmed by 0 bases and 9 bases, with 15 bases remaining between them. CDR3 DNA sequence: TGTGCCAGTAGTATAGATGCCTGGGCAGGGCGGCCCCAGCATTTT. Protein: CASSIDAWAGRPQHF.

The chain combines TRBV3-1 (or the pseudogene TRBV3-2) with TRBJ2-7, with D possibly TRBD2 on 7 matching bases. The CDR3 contains 15 residues. V was shortened by 2 bases and J by 6 bases, with 17 bases between the two germline ends. Per germline, CDR1 LGHDT and CDR2 YNNKEL (reference sequence). This CDR3 is CASSQSGGARSEQYF. In DNA form, the CDR3 reads TGTGCCAGCAGCCAATCTGGGGGGGCTCGGAGCGAGCAGTACTTC.

V gene TRBV30 combines with J gene TRBJ1-2, with no clear D. V shed 5 bases and J shed 5 bases, with 15 bases lying between them. The length of the CDR3 is 13 residues. Per the germline V gene, CDR1 is GTSNPN and CDR2 is SVGIG (reference sequence). The CDR3 sequence: CAWALGSSYGYTF. The DNA of the CDR3 is TGTGCCTGGGCCTTGGGCAGCTCTTATGGCTACACCTTC.

This clone was picked up one time. The rearrangement joins TRBV28 to TRBJ1-1; possibly TRBD1 for D (6 bases). Per germline, CDR1 MDHEN and CDR2 SYDVKM. Trimming cost V 7 bases and J 8 bases, with 14 bases left between them. The CDR3 covers 12 residues. This chain's CDR3 is CASTEVGGEAFF. CDR3 nucleotides: TGTGCCAGCACCGAGGTAGGGGGAGAAGCTTTCTTT.